The TCR beta chain under discussion was sequenced for a study of control samples from healthy donors and cancer patients. The method was immunoSEQ multiplex PCR; TCRdb's version includes in-frame clones alone and lacks a portion of them. The table lists roughly 160,000 clones, around nine tenths of them singletons. Germline V gene data show CDR1 as SEHNR and CDR2 as FQNEAQ (reference sequence). This CDR3 has 13 residues. To note about this clone: At one boundary the junction diverges from the germline segment, which might be a read error.

The chain joins TRBV7-9 to TRBJ1-1; the D is unclear. Sequenced input: blood. The source of this sequence is a woman in her 30s in good health. For the CDR3, the DNA is TGTGCCGGCAGCAAGGACGCTAACACTGAAGCTTTCTTT. It translates to CAGSKDANTEAFF.